One and the same sample provided the 13 T cell receptor beta chains below, sequenced in a study of T cells in Graves' hyperthyroidism and ophthalmopathy. The TCR beta CDR3 regions underwent amplification using RNA transcripts as the source. First-round RT-PCR targeting the TCR CDR3 was performed with the HTBI primer set. MiXCR, run by TCRdb on the multiplex PCR reads, gives a single entry per CDR3 protein. The table has over 300,000 distinct CDR3 sequences, about 15% seen once. Material: blood. These receptor sequences come from a woman between 55 and 75 years old with Graves' hyperthyroidism.

This clonotype was detected only a few times. The chain recombines TRBV11-2 with TRBJ2-4, with D uncertain. The CDR3 runs to 12 residues. The V end was cut by 8 bases, the J end by 2 bases, with 7 bases between. The V gene's germline CDR1 is SGHAT and CDR2 FQNNGV. CDR3 loop: CASPWPKNIQYF. The CDR3 nucleotides are TGTGCCAGCCCCTGGCCCAAAAACATTCAGTACTTC.

At least ten counts were recorded for this clonotype. The chain recombines TRBV19 with TRBJ1-1; D possibly corresponds to TRBD1 (6 bases). Trimming took 7 bases from V and 2 from J, leaving 14 bases between them. The CDR3 is made up of 14 amino acids. The V gene's germline CDR1 is LNHDA and CDR2 SQIVND (reference sequence). CDR3 amino acids: CASTLTGTNTEAFF. DNA for the CDR3: TGTGCCAGTACTCTGACAGGAACAAACACTGAAGCTTTCTTT.

This clonotype has more than one count but fewer than ten. This may come from a read error, since a much larger clone is one base off. The chain carries TRBV18 and TRBJ1-5, with a possible D match to TRBD1 (5 bases). The CDR3 has 15 amino acids. Trimming pared 3 bases from V and 7 bases from J, leaving 16 bases between. The V gene's germline CDR1 is KGHSH and CDR2 LQKENI. The CDR3 sequence is CASSPDGGSGQPQHF. The CDR3 coding sequence is TGTGCCAGCTCACCGGACGGGGGTTCAGGACAGCCCCAGCATTTT. Filled out from reference TRBV18 and TRBJ1-5, the complete variable domain reads NAGVMQNPRHLVRRRGQEARLRCSPMKGHSHVYWYRQLPEEGLKFMVYLQKENIIDESGMPKERFSAEFPKEGPSILRIQQVVRGDSAAYFCASSPDGGSGQPQHFGDGTRLSIL.

This clonotype was counted many times. The chain uses TRBV30 and TRBJ2-3; 9 nucleotides agree with TRBD2. CDR3 length equals 13 residues. Germline V CDR1 and CDR2: GTSNPN, SVGIG (reference sequence). With V trimmed by 2 bases and J by 8 bases, 5 bases remained unmatched. Here the CDR3 reads CAWSLAGGRTQYF. In nucleotides, the CDR3 is TGTGCCTGGAGTCTGGCGGGAGGGCGTACGCAGTATTTT.

The genes are TRBV20-1 and TRBJ1-6, with 12 bases lining up with TRBD1. The trim removed 6 bases at V and 14 bases at J, leaving 8 bases unmatched. Germline V gene lookup returns CDR1 DFQATT and CDR2 SNEGSKA (reference sequence). This CDR3 is built from 13 residues. This CDR3 reads CSAPGTGGMALHF. The CDR3 nucleotides read TGCAGTGCCCCCGGGACAGGGGGCATGGCCCTCCACTTT.

Ten or more counts support this clonotype. The chain joins TRBV11-3 to TRBJ2-1; 10 bases are shared with TRBD1. J gave up 5 bases and V 0 bases, and 10 bases lay outside the gene matches. The CDR3 loop spans 18 amino acids. The germline V gene encodes CDR1 SGHNT and CDR2 YENEEA. The CDR3 DNA follows: TGTGCCAGCAGCTTAGATCTTGGAGGGACAGGGGTTAACAATGAGCAGTTCTTC. This gives the protein CASSLDLGGTGVNNEQFF.

A remark on this clonotype: This clone may be a read error of a much larger clone one base away. The chain recombines TRBV24-1 with TRBJ2-3; TRBD1 matches 10 bases. Looked up from germline, CDR1 is KGHDR and CDR2 is SFDVKD. The CDR3 totals 16 residues. The V and J ends lost 7 bases and 6 bases, in that order; junction bases with no gene match: 12. The CDR3 DNA sequence: TGTGCCACCAGATTTGCGGGACAGGGGCCCTTGGATACGCAGTATTTT. Amino acids: CATRFAGQGPLDTQYF.

A remark on this clonotype: A much larger clone sits a single nucleotide away, making a read error possible. V gene TRBV7-9 combines with J gene TRBJ2-1; 7 bases match TRBD2. The CDR3 extends over 16 amino acids. The germline V gene encodes CDR1 SEHNR and CDR2 FQNEAQ (reference sequence). Trimming at V came to 8 bases and at J to 5 bases, leaving 15 bases not matched to a gene. Here the CDR3 DNA reads TGTGCCAGCGGTCCCCTCCGGCTAGCGGCTAACAATGAGCAGTTCTTC. Residues: CASGPLRLAANNEQFF.

This clonotype was counted ten times or more. J is TRBJ1-5 and V is TRBV20-1, with D maybe TRBD1 (6 bases). V dropped 7 bases and J dropped 0 bases, with 16 bases sitting between them. CDR3 length: 15 residues. Germline-derived CDR1 and CDR2 are DFQATT and SNEGSKA (reference sequence). The CDR3 nucleotides read TGCAGTGTACAGAAGGGGGGTCTTAGCAATCAGCCCCAGCATTTT. Its protein product is CSVQKGGLSNQPQHF.

This clonotype has a count of ten or more. This chain uses TRBV18 with TRBJ2-3; possible D gene TRBD2, 5 bases. Trimming removed 5 bases at V and 4 bases at J, with 10 bases between. CDR1 and CDR2 (germline): KGHSH, LQKENI. The CDR3 sequence is 13 residues long. The CDR3 region has the DNA TGTGCCAGCTCAGGACTTCCCTCAGATACGCAGTATTTT. It yields the protein CASSGLPSDTQYF.

This clonotype occurred many times. The chain combines TRBV27 with TRBJ1-1; unclear D gene. The CDR3 totals 12 residues. Germline CDR1 MNHEY, CDR2 SMNVEV (reference sequence). With 0 bases removed from V and 8 bases from J, the gap between germline ends came to 7 bases. CDR3 sequence (DNA): TGTGCCAGCAGTTTATCTCGAACAGAAGCTTTCTTT. This translates into CASSLSRTEAFF.

A remark on this clonotype: As the CDR3 is not closed by the conserved phenylalanine or tryptophan, this likely results from a read error. This sequence joins TRBV3-1 and TRBJ1-1, with 8 bases that match TRBD1. CDR3 size: 17 residues. J gave up 2 bases and V 4 bases, and 12 bases lay outside the gene matches. CDR1 LGHDT and CDR2 YNNKEL come from the germline V gene (reference sequence). Written as DNA, the CDR3 is TGTGCCAGCAGCCCGGGGGGGACAGGCAAAGGAAACACTGAAGCTTTCCTT. This translates into CASSPGGTGKGNTEAFL.

This clonotype occurred many times. This rearrangement joins TRBV3-1 to TRBJ2-1, with unresolved D. This CDR3 spans 14 amino acids. V was cut by 2 bases and J by 2 bases, with 7 bases left in between. Germline CDR1 reads LGHDT; CDR2 reads YNNKEL (reference sequence). The chain's CDR3 is CASSQRAAYNEQFF. The CDR3 DNA follows: TGTGCCAGCAGCCAAAGAGCTGCCTACAATGAGCAGTTCTTC.